This record looks at one T cell receptor beta chain sequence and its context. Germline V lookup: CDR1 SGHDT, CDR2 YYEEEE. This CDR3 is built from 16 residues. The J segment lost 4 bases and the V segment lost 4 bases, leaving 9 bases of the junction unmatched. The data belong to a study of radiotherapy plus CTLA-4 blockade in lung cancer. Study in general: Objective responses emerged in roughly a sixth of patients, and roughly 28% attained disease control.

Measured with immunoSEQ multiplex PCR; TCRdb has only the in-frame clones, and not every one. The profile shows approximately 100,000 clones, more than 75% of them singletons. Sample: peripheral blood, taken from a patient treated with radiotherapy plus ipilimumab. This chain links TRBV5-6 with TRBJ2-3; 10 bases align to TRBD2. The sequence was collected from a human donor with non-small cell lung cancer that progressed on radiotherapy plus ipilimumab. Some clones in this sample may be carry-over from other donors' samples. CDR3 DNA sequence: TGTGCCAGCAGCCCTCTGAGCGGGGGGGCAGCAGATACGCAGTATTTT. Translated: CASSPLSGGAADTQYF.